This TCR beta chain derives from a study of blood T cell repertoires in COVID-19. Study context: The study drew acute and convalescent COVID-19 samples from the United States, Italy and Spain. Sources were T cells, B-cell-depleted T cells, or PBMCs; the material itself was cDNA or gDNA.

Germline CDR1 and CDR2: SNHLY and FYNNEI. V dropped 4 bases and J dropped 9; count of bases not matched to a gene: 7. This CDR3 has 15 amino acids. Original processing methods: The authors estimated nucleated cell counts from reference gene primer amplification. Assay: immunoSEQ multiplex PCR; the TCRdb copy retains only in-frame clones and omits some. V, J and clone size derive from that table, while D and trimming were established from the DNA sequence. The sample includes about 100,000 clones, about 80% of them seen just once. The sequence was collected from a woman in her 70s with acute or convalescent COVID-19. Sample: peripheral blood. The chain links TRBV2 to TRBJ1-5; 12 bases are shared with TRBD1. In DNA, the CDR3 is TGTGCCAGCAGTGTCCGGGACAGGGGGCTCGCGCCCCAGCATTTT. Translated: CASSVRDRGLAPQHF.